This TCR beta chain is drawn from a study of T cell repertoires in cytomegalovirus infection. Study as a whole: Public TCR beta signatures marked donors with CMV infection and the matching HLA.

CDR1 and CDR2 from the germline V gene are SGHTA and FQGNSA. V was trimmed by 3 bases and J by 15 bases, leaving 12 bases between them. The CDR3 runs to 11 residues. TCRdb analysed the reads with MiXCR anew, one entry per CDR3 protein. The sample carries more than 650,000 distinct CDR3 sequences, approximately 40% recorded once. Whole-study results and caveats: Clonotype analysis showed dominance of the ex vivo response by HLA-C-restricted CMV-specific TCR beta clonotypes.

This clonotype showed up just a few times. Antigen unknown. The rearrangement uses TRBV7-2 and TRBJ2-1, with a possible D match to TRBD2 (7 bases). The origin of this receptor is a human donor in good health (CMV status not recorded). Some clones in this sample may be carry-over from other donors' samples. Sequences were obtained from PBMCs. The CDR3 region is CASSFRRGLFF. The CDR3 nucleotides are TGTGCCAGCAGCTTCAGGCGGGGGCTGTTCTTC.